These T cell receptor beta chains were read from a single sample in a study of T cells in Graves' hyperthyroidism and ophthalmopathy. TCRdb re-analysed the multiplex PCR reads in MiXCR, keeping a single row per CDR3 protein. The repertoire includes hundreds of thousands of distinct CDR3 sequences, around 15% of them detected once, and approximately 12% sits in the top ten. The sequencing sample was made of blood. The receptors come from a woman between 50 and 59 years old with Graves' ophthalmopathy. Each CDR3 is given with its conserved first and last residue.

CAGRTSGSHAYEQYF	TRBV6-2/TRBV6-3
CASRRGASGTQETQYF	TRBV27
CASSSRGTGELFF	TRBV11-2
CSARDLGGNIYGYTF	TRBV20-1
CSASPGQVARDEQYF	TRBV20-1
CVTTLGTDNSPLHF	TRBV15
CASKAGLAGGRVEQYF	TRBV7-8
CSASEGSYYEQYF	TRBV20-1
CASGAGATIGTQYF	TRBV6-2/TRBV6-3
CASSSPGVSYEQYF	TRBV7-2
CASSQGPPYGYTF	TRBV4-1
CASSSRVEAFF	TRBV28
CASSPLMEIGTDTQYF	TRBV18
CASSLQILAGAGNEQFF	TRBV11-3
CASSSYRGSGANVLTF	TRBV5-1
CASSLVTGHTYEQYF	TRBV5-1
CASRQSWDGTGELFF	TRBV9
CASNKGGEQFF	TRBV12-3/TRBV12-4
CASRGRWMDTQYF	TRBV12-3/TRBV12-4
CASSFSGISYNEQFF	TRBV5-4
CASSSDDSGYTF	TRBV28
CASSSLGVAKNIQYF	TRBV7-9
CASNSPGYGVRTEAFF	TRBV19
CASGLVRGGETQYF	TRBV12-5
CASSDRGPGELFF	TRBV5-4
CATSDRGGDEQFF	TRBV24-1
CASSTTSGRFKNEQFF	TRBV7-9
CASSALGFYEQYF	TRBV27
CSAESGAGAGSYEQYF	TRBV20-1
CASSLAPGGPLANYGYTF	TRBV27
CASSQGGDNYGYTF	TRBV28
CASRTPGEFGYTF	TRBV27
CASSPADSSYEQYF	TRBV6-1
CASSGRATGMNTEAFF	TRBV12-3/TRBV12-4
CASRDSGRVHSYNEQFF	TRBV6-1
CASSHLGTSGGTADTQYF	TRBV4-3
CSAINGGSSYNEQFF	TRBV20-1
CASSYPGGTTYEQYF	TRBV6-5
CASSPSVAGGGETQYF	TRBV3-1
CASSVVGQGAFNEQFF	TRBV9
CASSGVQSYEQYF	TRBV2
CASRGGLNQPQHF	TRBV7-2
CASSTRGNGQFF	TRBV28
CASSVWEEGNYGYTF	TRBV9
CASSSTDTQYF	TRBV7-9
CASNLISGRAKNEQFF	TRBV6-1
CASSLYSGGSTDTQYF	TRBV12-3/TRBV12-4
CASSSDITGSSSPLHF	TRBV6-1
CASRKGGKMNEQFF	TRBV7-9
CASSINGRGLHQPQHF	TRBV19
CASSLEAFGYTF	TRBV5-1